The 12 T cell receptor beta chains below were found in one sample sequenced in a study of T cell clones after liver transplantation. TCRdb keeps only in-frame clones here, not all; method: immunoSEQ multiplex PCR. In the table there are under 35,000 clones, around 94% of which are singletons. The sequenced sample was CD8+ T cells from blood, obtained 12 months after liver transplant. Source of these receptors: a human patient who received a liver transplant. These T cells may partly come from the graft donor.

The J gene is TRBJ1-1, the V gene TRBV28, with D maybe TRBD1 (5 bases). The CDR3 totals 14 residues. The germline V gene encodes CDR1 MDHEN and CDR2 SYDVKM. Trimming shortened V by 4 bases and J by 4 bases, and 13 bases separated the two germline ends. Here the CDR3 reads CASSSPRVSTEAFF. The CDR3 nucleotides read TGTGCCAGCAGTTCCCCCAGGGTATCCACTGAAGCTTTCTTT.

The chain is built from TRBV6-5 and TRBJ1-1; D is perhaps TRBD1 (6 bases). Trimming took off 0 bases at V and 1 base at J, with 12 bases between the two ends. The CDR3 is 16 amino acids. Germline V gene data show CDR1 as MNHEY and CDR2 as SVGAGI. The CDR3 sequence: CASSYSQGQRNTEAFF. The DNA for the CDR3 is TGTGCCAGCAGTTACTCCCAAGGACAGAGGAACACTGAAGCTTTCTTT.

This chain connects TRBV2 to TRBJ2-1, with no clear D. Trimming cost V 6 bases and J 7 bases, with 13 bases left between them. CDR1 and CDR2 from the germline V gene are SNHLY and FYNNEI. This CDR3 contains 13 residues. This CDR3 reads CASSDPGSNEQFF. CDR3 nucleotides: TGTGCCAGCAGCGACCCCGGAAGTAATGAGCAGTTCTTC.

V and J are TRBV7-9 and TRBJ2-1, with D possibly being TRBD1 (5 bases). The germline CDR1 and CDR2 sequences are SEHNR and FQNEAQ (reference sequence). The CDR3 spans 14 residues. The V end lost 6 bases, the J end lost 6 bases, and 15 bases lay between the germline ends. The CDR3: CASSWPGKFNEQFF. CDR3 bases: TGTGCCAGCAGTTGGCCAGGGAAGTTCAATGAGCAGTTCTTC.

The chain carries TRBV9 and TRBJ1-3, with 9 bases matching TRBD1. Per germline, CDR1 SGDLS and CDR2 YYNGEE. The junction had 8 bases not matched to a gene; V was cut back by 1 base and J by 6 bases. The CDR3 is 16 amino acids. The CDR3 DNA sequence: TGTGCCAGCAGCGTACGGGGTGACAGGGGGACAAACACCATATATTTT. Translated, it gives CASSVRGDRGTNTIYF.

This rearrangement joins TRBV5-1 to TRBJ2-3; D gene uncertain. The CDR3 is 13 residues long. The V gene lost 2 bases and the J gene lost 4 bases, with 8 bases spanning the gap. CDR1 and CDR2 (germline): SGHRS, YFSETQ. The CDR3 DNA sequence: TGCGCCAGCAGCTTTAACCCAGCAGATACGCAGTATTTT. It encodes CASSFNPADTQYF.

This sequence joins TRBV9 and TRBJ2-7; 8 nucleotides agree with TRBD2. The germline CDR1 and CDR2 sequences are SGDLS and YYNGEE. This CDR3 spans 14 amino acids. After removal of 4 bases from V and 4 bases from J, the junction contained 7 bases not matched to a gene. The CDR3 here is CASSKSGSPYEQYF. Written as DNA, the CDR3 is TGTGCCAGCAGCAAGAGCGGGAGTCCTTACGAGCAGTACTTC. Full variable domain (missing parts from reference TRBV9 and TRBJ2-7): DSGVTQTPKHLITATGQRVTLRCSPRSGDLSVYWYQQSLDQGLQFLIQYYNGEERAKGNILERFSAQQFPDLHSELNLSSLELGDSALYFCASSKSGSPYEQYFGPGTRLTVT.

The V and J genes are TRBV28 and TRBJ2-3; no clear D. The CDR3 loop spans 11 amino acids. The V gene lost 4 bases and the J gene lost 6 bases, with 5 bases spanning the gap. The germline V gene has CDR1 MDHEN and CDR2 SYDVKM. The CDR3 DNA is TGTGCCAGCAGTTACGGGGATACGCAGTATTTT. Translation gives CASSYGDTQYF.

This clone was detected once. The J gene is TRBJ1-4, the V gene TRBV11-2; D not resolved. Per germline, CDR1 SGHAT and CDR2 FQNNGV. The CDR3 sequence is 15 residues long. V shed 5 bases and J shed 8 bases, with 18 bases lying between them. The CDR3: CASSPVPDPREKLFF. The CDR3 bases are TGTGCCAGCAGCCCTGTACCGGACCCGCGGGAAAAACTGTTTTTT. Based on the CDR3 plus reference TRBV11-2 and TRBJ1-4, the full variable domain is EAGVAQSPRYKIIEKRQSVAFWCNPISGHATLYWYQQILGQGPKLLIQFQNNGVVDDSQLPKDRFSAERLKGVDSTLKIQPAKLEDSAVYLCASSPVPDPREKLFFGSGTQLSVL.

The genes are TRBV5-1 and TRBJ2-7, with TRBD1 matching over 9 bases. V lost 3 bases, J lost 6 bases, and 1 base stayed unmatched. The CDR3 extends over 12 amino acids. Per the germline V gene, CDR1 is SGHRS and CDR2 is YFSETQ. Here the CDR3 DNA reads TGCGCCAGCAGCTCGGACAGGGGCGAGCAGTACTTC. This codes for CASSSDRGEQYF.

The chain has TRBV2 and TRBJ2-1, with a weak D call TRBD1 (6 bases). V lost 10 bases and J 0 bases, leaving 10 bases between the germline ends. Per the germline V gene, CDR1 is SNHLY and CDR2 is FYNNEI. The CDR3 has 13 amino acids. CDR3 loop: CANDRLSYNEQFF. The CDR3 nucleotides read TGTGCCAACGACAGGCTCTCCTACAATGAGCAGTTCTTC.

The chain is built from TRBV7-3 and TRBJ2-3, with 15 bases that match TRBD2. After removal of 5 bases from V and 0 bases from J, the junction contained 9 bases not matched to a gene. The V gene's germline CDR1 is SGHTA and CDR2 FQGTGA. CDR3 length: 19 residues. Here the CDR3 reads CASSPQGLAGGSSTDTQYF. The CDR3 region has the DNA TGTGCCAGCAGCCCACAGGGACTAGCGGGAGGATCTAGCACAGATACGCAGTATTTT.